Below, 29 T cell receptor beta chains from the same sample are listed, as sequenced in a study of T-cell memory formation after mild COVID-19. TCRdb passed the 5' RACE reads through MiXCR, listing each CDR3 protein once. This table holds 500,000 to 600,000 distinct CDR3 sequences, more than 15% found once. The sequencing sample was made of PBMCs or a T cell subset sorted from them (not recorded which). These receptors all stem from an adult woman who had mild COVID-19 (a few samples of this study predate the infection). Cell type and time point are not known.

This rearrangement joins TRBV27 to TRBJ1-2; 10 positions agree with TRBD1. The CDR3 is 15 amino acids. With 5 bases clipped from V and 6 bases from J, the junction kept 9 bases outside the gene matches. CDR1 MNHEY and CDR2 SMNVEV come from the germline V gene (reference sequence). The CDR3 is CASSRGTGAPNGYTF. CDR3 coding DNA: TGTGCCAGCAGTCGAGGGACAGGGGCCCCGAATGGCTACACCTTC.

This clonotype was seen a handful of times. The rearrangement joins TRBV7-8 to TRBJ1-1; D might be TRBD1 (5 bases). Deletions cut 7 bases from V and 5 bases from J, with 17 bases between. The CDR3 consists of 14 residues. Germline V gene data show CDR1 as SGHVS and CDR2 as FQNEAQ. Here the CDR3 DNA reads TGTGCCAGCATCGACCCCAGGTCAGGGACTGAAGCTTTCTTT. This gives the protein CASIDPRSGTEAFF.

The rearrangement links TRBV7-6 to TRBJ1-5; D remains ambiguous. V dropped 0 bases and J dropped 7 bases, with 7 bases sitting between them. The CDR3 length is 13 residues. CDR1 and CDR2 from the germline V gene are SGHVS and FNYEAQ. In DNA form, the CDR3 reads TGTGCCAGCAGCTTAGCCGAATTGCAGCCCCAGCATTTT. Protein: CASSLAELQPQHF.

This clonotype showed up just a few times. J is TRBJ2-7 and V is TRBV6-1, with D possibly matching TRBD1 (5 bases). Trimming took off 1 base at V and 0 bases at J, with 13 bases between the two ends. Germline-derived CDR1 and CDR2 are MNHNS and SASEGT. The CDR3 is 16 amino acids. The CDR3 region is CASSEESGRYSYEQYF. As DNA, the CDR3 is TGTGCCAGCAGTGAAGAATCAGGGCGTTACTCCTACGAGCAGTACTTC.

A few counts support this clonotype. The V and J genes are TRBV19 and TRBJ1-6; 12 bases are shared with TRBD1. This CDR3 spans 18 amino acids. Germline CDR1 reads LNHDA; CDR2 reads SQIVND (reference sequence). The V gene end was trimmed by 3 bases and the J gene end by 8 bases; junction bases not matched to a gene: 11. This chain's CDR3 is CASSISPGTGGYYSPLHF. The CDR3 bases are TGTGCCAGTAGTATCTCACCCGGGACAGGGGGCTACTATTCACCCCTCCACTTT.

This clonotype was picked up a small number of times. The chain's CDR3 is CASSLGAGGPSYNEQFF. The CDR3 coding sequence is TGTGCCAGCAGCTTAGGAGCGGGAGGGCCTTCCTACAATGAGCAGTTCTTC. The chain carries TRBV7-2 and TRBJ2-1, with 10 bases fitting TRBD2. The germline gives CDR1 SGHTA, CDR2 FQGNSA. This CDR3 comprises 17 residues. Trimming cost V 1 base and J 1 base; bases outside gene matches: 4.

The chain links TRBV5-1 to TRBJ1-1, with D tentatively TRBD1 (5 bases). CDR3 length equals 14 residues. Trimming removed 0 bases from V and 6 bases from J, with 12 bases in between. The germline V gene has CDR1 SGHRS and CDR2 YFSETQ. The CDR3 sequence: CASSLEGRRAEAFF. The CDR3 DNA sequence: TGCGCCAGCAGCTTGGAGGGGAGGAGGGCTGAAGCTTTCTTT.

This clonotype was seen more than once but under ten times. J is TRBJ2-3 and V is TRBV2; D is possibly TRBD2 (5 bases). The germline V and J ends were trimmed by 1 base and 0 bases, with 5 bases remaining between them. Germline-derived CDR1 and CDR2 are SNHLY and FYNNEI. The CDR3 consists of 14 residues. The CDR3 DNA follows: TGTGCCAGCAGTGAAGGGACTAGCACAGATACGCAGTATTTT. Residues: CASSEGTSTDTQYF.

This chain joins TRBV12-3 or TRBV12-4 and TRBJ2-1; 10 nucleotides agree with TRBD1. The CDR3 spans 15 residues. The V and J ends lost 6 bases and 3 bases, in that order; junction bases with no gene match: 5. The CDR3 loop reads CASRPTGGNYNEQFF. CDR3 coding DNA: TGTGCCAGCAGACCGACAGGGGGCAACTACAATGAGCAGTTCTTC.

The rearrangement joins TRBV3-1 to TRBJ2-7; D is possibly TRBD2 (6 bases). This CDR3 has 16 amino acids. Trimming stripped 0 bases from V and 0 bases from J, with 12 bases between. Germline V lookup: CDR1 LGHDT, CDR2 YNNKEL (reference sequence). The CDR3 coding sequence is TGTGCCAGCAGCCAAGATTGGGGACTGAGCTCCTACGAGCAGTACTTC. Encoded protein: CASSQDWGLSSYEQYF.

This chain links TRBV25-1 with TRBJ2-5; a weak D match, TRBD1 (6 bases). V gave up 5 bases and J gave up 5 bases, with 18 bases separating them. The CDR3 covers 15 residues. Germline V gene lookup returns CDR1 MGHDK and CDR2 SYGVNS. The CDR3 DNA follows: TGTGCCAGCAGTTCCACAGGGTGGGGTAAGGAGACCCAGTACTTC. This encodes CASSSTGWGKETQYF. Full variable domain (remainder filled in from reference TRBV25-1 and TRBJ2-5): EADIYQTPRYLVIGTGKKITLECSQTMGHDKMYWYQQDPGMELHLIHYSYGVNSTEKGDLSSESTVSRIRTEHFPLTLESARPSHTSQYLCASSSTGWGKETQYFGPGTRLLVL.

This chain connects TRBV29-1 to TRBJ2-2; no reliable D call. The CDR3 spans 14 residues. V was pared by 7 bases and J by 1 base, with 13 bases between. Germline V gene lookup returns CDR1 SQVTM and CDR2 ANQGSEA. CDR3 DNA: TGCAGCGCCCTCCGGGCGGAGAACACCGGGGAGCTGTTTTTT. The encoded protein is CSALRAENTGELFF.

The chain links TRBV4-3 to TRBJ2-1; 12 bases line up with TRBD2. The CDR3 loop spans 15 amino acids. From germline, CDR1 is LGHNA and CDR2 YSLEER. Germline trimming cut 5 bases from V and 9 bases from J; bases unmatched to any gene: 8. CDR3 sequence: CASSELAGGGSEQFF. Here the CDR3 DNA reads TGCGCCAGCAGCGAACTAGCGGGAGGTGGGAGTGAGCAGTTCTTC.

This clonotype was detected a few times. The V call is TRBV5-1, the J call TRBJ2-7; D call uncertain. The V gene's germline CDR1 is SGHRS and CDR2 YFSETQ. The CDR3 contains 16 residues. Trimming took off 4 bases at V and 3 bases at J, with 20 bases between the two ends. Here the CDR3 reads CASSPVRSTRDYEQYF. CDR3 DNA sequence: TGCGCCAGCAGCCCCGTTAGGAGTACCCGAGACTACGAGCAGTACTTC.

This sequence joins TRBV11-2 and TRBJ1-6; D is uncertain. The germline V gene has CDR1 SGHAT and CDR2 FQNNGV. Trimming pared 2 bases from V and 9 bases from J, leaving 11 bases between. There are 14 residues in the CDR3. Here the CDR3 DNA reads TGTGCCAGCAGCTTATCGTACAGCGGTTCACCCCTCCACTTT. Protein: CASSLSYSGSPLHF.

The chain has TRBV7-2 and TRBJ2-5, with 9 bases lining up with TRBD2. The trim removed 4 bases at V and 5 bases at J, leaving 11 bases unmatched. The CDR3 contains 16 residues. Per the germline V gene, CDR1 is SGHTA and CDR2 is FQGNSA. The CDR3 nucleotides are TGTGCCAGCAGCTCACCGTTAGCGGGAGTGGAGGAGACCCAGTACTTC. It encodes CASSSPLAGVEETQYF. Full variable domain (outside the CDR3, taken from reference TRBV7-2 and TRBJ2-5): GAGVSQSPSNKVTEKGKDVELRCDPISGHTALYWYRQSLGQGLEFLIYFQGNSAPDKSGLPSDRFSAERTGGSVSTLTIQRTQQEDSAVYLCASSSPLAGVEETQYFGPGTRLLVL.

This clonotype appeared a few times. The gene calls are TRBV6-5 and TRBJ1-6; D is ambiguous. The CDR3 runs to 13 residues. V was clipped by 0 bases and J by 7 bases, with 4 bases between them. Germline CDR1 reads MNHEY; CDR2 reads SVGAGI. CDR3 DNA: TGTGCCAGCAGTTACTCGGGAAATTCACCCCTCCACTTT. Encoded protein: CASSYSGNSPLHF.

V gene TRBV6-1 combines with J gene TRBJ2-3, with no clear D. This CDR3 is built from 13 residues. Looked up from germline, CDR1 is MNHNS and CDR2 is SASEGT. V shed 6 bases and J shed 2 bases, with 9 bases lying between them. The CDR3 DNA is TGTGCCAGCAGCGATCCCTACACAGATACGCAGTATTTT. This gives the protein CASSDPYTDTQYF.

In this sample, this clonotype turned up a few times. V gene TRBV6-5 combines with J gene TRBJ2-7, with D perhaps matching TRBD1 (5 bases). Deletions cut 2 bases from V and 3 bases from J, with 8 bases between. The CDR3 consists of 13 residues. CDR1 is MNHEY, CDR2 SVGAGI, per germline. CDR3 sequence: CASSYAGNYEQYF. In DNA, the CDR3 is TGTGCCAGCAGTTACGCAGGGAACTACGAGCAGTACTTC.

CDR3 loop: CAISEALPGEYLDSPLHF. The CDR3 coding sequence is TGTGCCATCAGTGAGGCTCTCCCAGGGGAGTATTTGGATTCACCCCTCCACTTT. This chain uses TRBV10-3 with TRBJ1-6, with D perhaps TRBD1 (6 bases). The CDR3 runs 18 residues. The germline V gene encodes CDR1 ENHRY and CDR2 SYGVKD. V lost 2 bases to trimming and J lost 8 bases, with 22 bases between them.

The chain joins TRBV18 to TRBJ2-7; D not certain. V was clipped by 4 bases and J by 6 bases, with 16 bases between them. The CDR3 runs to 14 residues. CDR1 and CDR2 (germline): KGHSH, LQKENI. Here the CDR3 reads CASSLASGLLEQYF. CDR3 bases: TGTGCCAGCTCACTTGCTTCGGGCCTACTCGAGCAGTACTTC.

The chain employs TRBV12-3 or TRBV12-4 and TRBJ2-7; the match to TRBD1 covers 8 bases. This CDR3 has 15 residues. Trimming took 6 bases from V and 3 from J; bases not matched to a gene: 10. The CDR3, as DNA: TGTGCCAGCAGATATTCGACAGGGGATTACTACGAGCAGTACTTC. Residues: CASRYSTGDYYEQYF.

This clonotype was seen many times. The genes are TRBV5-1 and TRBJ2-3; TRBD2 is a possible D gene (5 bases). The CDR3 runs to 12 residues. Germline CDR1 and CDR2: SGHRS and YFSETQ. Trimming pared 3 bases from V and 4 bases from J, leaving 6 bases between. As DNA, the CDR3 is TGCGCCAGCAGCTCCGGGGCAGATACGCAGTATTTT. This codes for CASSSGADTQYF.

This chain connects TRBV18 to TRBJ2-6; D is perhaps TRBD1 or TRBD2 (6 bases each). The V and J ends lost 4 bases and 1 base respectively, with 23 bases between them. Germline V CDR1 and CDR2: KGHSH, LQKENI. This CDR3 is built from 20 residues. CDR3 loop: CASSLLPIAGQPSGANVLTF. Here the CDR3 DNA reads TGTGCCAGCTCACTACTCCCCATCGCGGGACAACCATCTGGGGCCAACGTCCTGACTTTC.

This clonotype was detected a few times. The chain is built from TRBV15 and TRBJ2-3, with 8 bases fitting TRBD1. CDR3 length: 17 amino acids. CDR1 is LNHNV and CDR2 is YYDKDF in the germline V gene (reference sequence). After removal of 0 bases from V and 2 bases from J, the junction contained 7 bases not matched to a gene. CDR3 in amino acids: CATSRDAAGGSTDTQYF. The CDR3 region has the DNA TGTGCCACCAGCAGAGATGCGGCAGGGGGCTCCACAGATACGCAGTATTTT.

This clonotype has just a few counts. The chain links TRBV4-2 to TRBJ1-2; TRBD1 matches at 8 bases. This CDR3 region has 15 residues. From germline, CDR1 is LGHNA and CDR2 YNFKEQ. Unmatched junction bases numbered 7, after V lost 0 bases and J lost 7 bases. The CDR3 bases are TGTGCCAGCAGCCAAGATTCGGGACAGGAACTTGGCTACACCTTC. This codes for CASSQDSGQELGYTF.

This clonotype was seen more than once but under ten times. This chain links TRBV5-1 with TRBJ1-3, with TRBD1 as a possible D gene (6 bases). Germline V gives CDR1 SGHRS, CDR2 YFSETQ. The CDR3 length is 14 residues. V was trimmed by 4 bases and J by 4 bases, leaving 12 bases between them. DNA of the CDR3: TGCGCCAGCAGCCATCCGGGACACGGAAACACCATATATTTT. Its translation is CASSHPGHGNTIYF.

J is TRBJ1-5 and V is TRBV6-1, with 7 positions matching TRBD1. With 4 bases clipped from V and 5 bases from J, the junction kept 5 bases outside the gene matches. There are 14 residues in the CDR3. Germline CDR1 reads MNHNS; CDR2 reads SASEGT. This CDR3 reads CASSGIQGDQPQHF. In DNA, the CDR3 is TGTGCCAGCAGTGGGATCCAGGGGGATCAGCCCCAGCATTTT.

The chain is built from TRBV2 and TRBJ2-7, with 9 bases matching TRBD1. The length of the CDR3 is 13 residues. Germline trimming cut 11 bases from V and 0 bases from J; bases unmatched to any gene: 5. Per germline, CDR1 SNHLY and CDR2 FYNNEI. DNA for the CDR3: TGTGCCCGTCGACAGGGGGACTCCTACGAGCAGTACTTC. It encodes CARRQGDSYEQYF.